This T cell receptor (beta chain) was sequenced for a study of T cell repertoires and HLA-DP antigens. Study details: Alloreactive CD4+ T cells targeted HLA-DP on transduced HeLa. Sorted CD137+CD4+ samples averaged about 220 ng DNA; pre-culture CD4+ samples, 1,000 to 1,500 ng. A couple of male donors and one female donor spanned ages 18-to-29 through 60-to-69.

Comments on this clone: Its antigen is still unknown.

Findings and caveats of the study: Against both alloantigens, CD137+ clonality was similar, 0.35 to 0.45.

Germline lookup yields CDR1 LNHDA and CDR2 SQIVND (reference sequence). V was shortened by 6 bases and J by 2 bases, with 13 bases between the two germline ends. This CDR3 has 14 amino acids. Profiled with immunoSEQ multiplex PCR; TCRdb holds only in-frame clones, not every one. The sample has about 73,000 clones; around four fifths are singletons. The sequenced sample consisted of CD4+ T cells from PBMCs. The receptor was isolated from a man aged 55 to 70 in good health and CMV-seronegative. V and J are TRBV19 and TRBJ1-2; possibly TRBD1 for D (6 bases). The CDR3 region has the DNA TGTGCCAGTAGGCCCGCGACAGGCAACTATGGCTACACCTTC. The encoded protein is CASRPATGNYGYTF.